This T cell receptor (beta chain) was sequenced for a study of response to subunit inactivated influenza vaccine. Regarding this clonotype: Antigen: not known.

Notes on the study in general: The authors proposed limited new T cell recruitment per seasonal influenza vaccination.

MiXCR, applied by TCRdb to the RT-PCR reads, yields one record per CDR3 protein. The data show 650,000 to 800,000 distinct CDR3 sequences, with 18% seen just once and about a tenth held by the top ten. Germline assignment: CDR1 LGHNA and CDR2 YSLEER. CDR3 length equals 17 residues. After removal of 0 bases from V and 3 bases from J, the junction contained 6 bases not matched to a gene. Here the sequenced sample was PBMCs from blood, taken about 5 days after vaccination. This sequence was found in a man aged 50 to 60 who received an inactivated influenza vaccine. The chain combines TRBV4-3 with TRBJ2-4; 9 bases line up with TRBD1. The CDR3 reads CASSQEGTGGVKNIQYF. The CDR3 DNA reads TGCGCCAGCAGCCAAGAGGGAACAGGGGGCGTCAAAAACATTCAGTACTTC.